This is a list of T cell receptor beta chains from one sample in a study of cytomegalovirus exposure and HLA in healthy donors. Measured with immunoSEQ multiplex PCR; TCRdb has only the in-frame clones, and not every one. The sample carries 87,000 or so clones, about 76% recorded once. Sequenced sample: PBMCs. These receptors were taken from a middle-aged woman in good health and CMV-seronegative. The CDR3 runs from the conserved cysteine through the conserved F or W. D genes are given only for firm matches. Clone size, where shown, is once, few, many, or a class for clones that have expanded.

clone size | J gene | D gene | V gene | CDR3 DNA | CDR3 protein
. | TRBJ2-7 | TRBD2 | TRBV6-6 | TGTGCCAGCAGTTATAGCGGGGGGGGCCGTACTGAGCAGTACTTC | CASSYSGGGRTEQYF
few | TRBJ2-7 | . | TRBV29-1 | TGCAGCGTGACCGACAGCTCCTACGAGCAGTACTTC | CSVTDSSYEQYF
few | TRBJ1-1 | TRBD1 | TRBV9 | TGTGCCAGCAGCGTAGTTGCAGGGGGACGTGGGACAGAAGCTTTCTTT | CASSVVAGGRGTEAFF
. | TRBJ2-3 | TRBD2 | TRBV4-1 | TGCGCCAGCAGCCAAGATAGGAGCGGGGGGGCAATGAGAACGCAGTATTTT | CASSQDRSGGAMRTQYF
. | TRBJ2-5 | TRBD1 | TRBV12-5 | TGTGCTACTGGGGGTTTCAGGGGGCAGCCACAAGAGACCCAGTACTTC | CATGGFRGQPQETQYF
once | TRBJ2-5 | . | TRBV5-6 | TGTGCCAGCAGCTTGTTCGGGGGACAAGAGACCCAGTACTTC | CASSLFGGQETQYF
. | TRBJ2-1 | . | TRBV29-1 | TGCAGCGTTGGCGTAGCCGGCGATGAGCAGTTCTTC | CSVGVAGDEQFF
few | TRBJ2-3 | . | TRBV18 | TGTGCCAGCTCCCTCAGGGAAGGTCAAACAGATACGCAGTATTTT | CASSLREGQTDTQYF
. | TRBJ2-3 | TRBD2 | TRBV2 | TGTGCCAGCGCGGGGGGGCTAAGCACAGATACGCAGTATTTT | CASAGGLSTDTQYF
. | TRBJ2-1 | . | TRBV6-5 | TGTGCCAGCAGTGCCTGGGGGGGCCCCTACAATGAGCAGTTCTTC | CASSAWGGPYNEQFF
once | TRBJ2-3 | TRBD1 | TRBV20-1 | TGCAGTGCCGTCAGGGGGAATACGCAGTATTTT | CSAVRGNTQYF
. | TRBJ2-2 | . | TRBV7-2 | TGTGCCAGCAGCTTAAGACAGTTCAATCCCGGGGAGCTGTTTTTT | CASSLRQFNPGELFF
. | TRBJ1-4 | . | TRBV28 | TGTGCCAGCAGTCCGCCGGGACAACTTAATGAAAAACTGTTTTTT | CASSPPGQLNEKLFF
once | TRBJ2-2 | TRBD2 | TRBV10-1 | TGCGCCAGCAGTCTCCAAGCGGGGGGGACCGGGGAGCTGTTTTTT | CASSLQAGGTGELFF
. | TRBJ2-1 | . | TRBV6-5 | TGTGCCAGCAGACAGGGAGGCGGGGGTAACAATGAGCAGTTCTTC | CASRQGGGGNNEQFF
. | TRBJ2-7 | . | TRBV2 | TGTGCCAGCGCCCCCCTCCCAGGGCCCGAGCAGTACTTC | CASAPLPGPEQYF
. | TRBJ1-6 | TRBD1 | TRBV6-5 | TGTGCCAGCAATGACAGGGGTCGAGAAAATTCACCCCTCCACTTT | CASNDRGRENSPLHF
few | TRBJ2-1 | . | TRBV10-1 | TGCGCCAGCAGTGAGTCCACCAGCGGGTACAATGAGCAGTTCTTC | CASSESTSGYNEQFF
. | TRBJ1-6 | . | TRBV7-6 | TGTGCCAGCAGCCACCGGGAGGAAAACCTCCACTTT | CASSHREENLHF
. | TRBJ1-5 | . | TRBV7-2 | TGTGCCAGCAACTCCCCCGGGATGCACTGGGATCAGCCCCAGCATTTT | CASNSPGMHWDQPQHF
. | TRBJ1-1 | . | TRBV10-3 | TGTGCCATCAGTGACCCGGACACCGCGAACACTGAAGCTTTCTTT | CAISDPDTANTEAFF
. | TRBJ2-2 | . | TRBV7-3 | TGTGCCAGCAGCTTAACGTTCGGCGGGGAGCTGTTTTTT | CASSLTFGGELFF
. | TRBJ2-1 | TRBD2 | TRBV7-2 | TGTGCCAGCAGCGCTAGGGCGGGGGACCCTCGTTACAATGAGCAGTTCTTC | CASSARAGDPRYNEQFF
. | TRBJ1-6 | . | TRBV30 | TGTGCCTGGACCCTAACAGGCGCCGGGCCACCCCTCCACTTT | CAWTLTGAGPPLHF
once | TRBJ2-5 | TRBD2 | TRBV5-1 | TGCGCCAGCAGCTTCAAGGGAGGGCAAGAGACCCAGTACTTC | CASSFKGGQETQYF
. | TRBJ2-3 | . | TRBV18 | TGTGCCAGCTCACCGGGACATAGCACAGATACGCAGTATTTT | CASSPGHSTDTQYF
. | TRBJ2-3 | TRBD2 | TRBV5-4 | TGTGCCAGCCTAGCGGGGAGGGGGCCCACAGATACGCAGTATTTT | CASLAGRGPTDTQYF
. | TRBJ2-4 | . | TRBV6-6 | . | CASSSSGGGIQYF
. | TRBJ2-7 | TRBD1 | TRBV4-1 | TGCGCCAGCAGCCAAGAATTCTATGCGGCTAGGGACAGGGCCCACGAGCAGTACTTC | CASSQEFYAARDRAHEQYF
. | TRBJ2-7 | TRBD2 | TRBV7-2 | TGTGCCAGCAGCCACGGAAGACTAGCGGGGATGAAGTACGAGCAGTACTTC | CASSHGRLAGMKYEQYF
. | TRBJ2-5 | TRBD1 | TRBV14 | TGTGCCAGCAGCCGGTACCGGACAGGCCAAGAGACCCAGTACTTC | CASSRYRTGQETQYF
. | TRBJ1-4 | . | TRBV30 | TGTGCCTGGGAAATCGGACTCGCTAATGAAAAACTGTTTTTT | CAWEIGLANEKLFF
. | TRBJ2-7 | TRBD2 | TRBV11-2 | TGTGCCAGCAGTCTGACTAGCGGGGAATACGAGCAGTACTTC | CASSLTSGEYEQYF
. | TRBJ1-2 | . | TRBV9 | TGTGCCAGCAGCGTAGCTGGGGGCAACTATGGCTACACCTTC | CASSVAGGNYGYTF
once | TRBJ1-5 | . | TRBV6-1 | TGTGCCAGCAGGTATTATAGCAATCAGCCCCAGCATTTT | CASRYYSNQPQHF
. | TRBJ2-5 | . | TRBV6-1 | TGTGCCAGCAGTGAAGAGGGGATGGGGACTCGAAAGACCCAGTACTTC | CASSEEGMGTRKTQYF
. | TRBJ2-3 | TRBD2 | TRBV13 | TGTGCCAGCAGCTTATTAGCGGGGGGGCCGGAAGATACGCAGTATTTT | CASSLLAGGPEDTQYF
. | TRBJ1-1 | TRBD1 | TRBV6-5 | TGTGCCAGCAGCTCACCGGGACAGGGTAAATCTGAAGCTTTCTTT | CASSSPGQGKSEAFF
. | TRBJ1-2 | TRBD1 | TRBV28 | TGTGCCAGCAAGGGACAGGTCCTTCCCTTTGACTATGGCTACACCTTC | CASKGQVLPFDYGYTF